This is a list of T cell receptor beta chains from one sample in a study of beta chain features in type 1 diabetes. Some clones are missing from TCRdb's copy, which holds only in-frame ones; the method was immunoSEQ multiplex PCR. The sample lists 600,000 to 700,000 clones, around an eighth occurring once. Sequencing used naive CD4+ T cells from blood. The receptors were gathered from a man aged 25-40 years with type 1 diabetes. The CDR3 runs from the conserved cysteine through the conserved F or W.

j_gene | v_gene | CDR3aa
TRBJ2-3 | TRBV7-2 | CASSLSRGTQYF
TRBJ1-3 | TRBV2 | CASGANSGNTIYF
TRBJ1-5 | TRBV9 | CASSAHSDQPQHF
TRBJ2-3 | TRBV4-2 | CASSPLAGERTDTQYF
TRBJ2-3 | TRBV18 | CASSENADTQYF
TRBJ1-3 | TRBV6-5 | CASSSPGLTGNTIYF
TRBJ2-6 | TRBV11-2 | CASSRDFSGANVLTF
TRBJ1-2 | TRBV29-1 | CSVEDPRGTCTF
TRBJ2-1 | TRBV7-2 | CASSFLAGAYNEQFF
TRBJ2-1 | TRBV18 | CASSPSLTGDNEQFF
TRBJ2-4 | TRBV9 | CASSGAPGGALMNIQYF
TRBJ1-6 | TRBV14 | CASSQEWNSPLHF
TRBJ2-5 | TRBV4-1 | CASSFNQGTEWETQYF
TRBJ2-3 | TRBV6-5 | CASSYSSRLHTDTQYF
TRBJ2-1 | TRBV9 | CASGATSGGYNEQFF
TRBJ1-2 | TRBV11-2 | CASSLDRGLGYTF
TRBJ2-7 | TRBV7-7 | CASSPGQARNEQYF
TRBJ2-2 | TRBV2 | CASSEAGGGPANTGELFF
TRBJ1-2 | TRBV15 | CATSQGDYGYTF